The rows below give T cell receptor beta chains drawn from one sample of a study of blood T cells in healthy people across ages. In TCRdb, the 5' RACE reads were re-called with MiXCR into one record per CDR3 protein. The sample holds more than 750,000 distinct CDR3 sequences, about 29% seen once. The sample was also linked to a second study, of T cells of mothers and their children.

Sample: blood. These receptor sequences come from a woman aged 35 to 49 in good health. Each CDR3 is given without its conserved first and last residue.

j_gene: TRBJ2-2; len: 13; v_gene: TRBV29-1; CDR3aa: SVARDSTVTGELF
j_gene: TRBJ2-3; len: 13; v_gene: TRBV12-3/TRBV12-4; CDR3aa: ASSKDRGRADTQY
j_gene: TRBJ2-5; len: 9; v_gene: TRBV28; CDR3aa: ASTFGETQY
j_gene: TRBJ2-5; len: 11; v_gene: TRBV20-1; CDR3aa: SSPDRAQETQY
j_gene: TRBJ1-1; len: 17; v_gene: TRBV5-1; CDR3aa: ASSSDNLSGSLRWTEAF
j_gene: TRBJ2-7; len: 11; v_gene: TRBV27; CDR3aa: ARGQPNSYEQY
j_gene: TRBJ2-7; len: 10; v_gene: TRBV29-1; CDR3aa: SVVSPGGEQY
j_gene: TRBJ1-5; len: 13; v_gene: TRBV12-3/TRBV12-4; CDR3aa: ASSLARDFNQPQH
j_gene: TRBJ2-7; len: 15; v_gene: TRBV12-3/TRBV12-4; CDR3aa: ASSLTAGPGRSYEQY
j_gene: TRBJ2-7; len: 12; v_gene: TRBV20-1; CDR3aa: SASNLTGLYEQY
j_gene: TRBJ1-2; len: 11; v_gene: TRBV5-6; CDR3aa: ASSAGTTNGYT
j_gene: TRBJ2-1; len: 11; v_gene: TRBV29-1; CDR3aa: SSGLASGNEQF
j_gene: TRBJ2-7; len: 13; v_gene: TRBV28; CDR3aa: ASSLIRRGAGEQY
j_gene: TRBJ2-1; len: 8; v_gene: TRBV7-9; CDR3aa: ASSLLEQF
j_gene: TRBJ2-3; len: 16; v_gene: TRBV12-3/TRBV12-4; CDR3aa: ASSFPVTAGGISDTQY
j_gene: TRBJ2-1; len: 14; v_gene: TRBV7-2; CDR3aa: ASSLSLAGGLYEQF
j_gene: TRBJ1-2; len: 13; v_gene: TRBV28; CDR3aa: ASRPTGTGIPLST
j_gene: TRBJ2-1; len: 11; v_gene: TRBV5-1; CDR3aa: ASSLPTGNEQF